These 20 T cell receptor beta chains originate from one sample sequenced in a study of identical twins. TCRdb analysed the 5' RACE reads with MiXCR anew, one entry per CDR3 protein. Here the sample spans about 520,000 distinct CDR3 sequences, 20% to 25% being singletons. This sample was also put to use in a study of T cells expressing NK-cell markers.

Input material: CD4+ T cells sorted from blood. These receptors originate from a young woman in good health.

This clonotype was found many times. The chain joins TRBV12-3 or TRBV12-4 to TRBJ2-7; no firm D call. CDR3 length: 11 residues. The V and J ends lost 4 bases and 6 bases respectively, with 7 bases between them. For the CDR3, the DNA is TGTGCCAGCAGTTCAGTAGGCGAGCAGTACTTC. Translating it yields CASSSVGEQYF.

V gene TRBV6-2 or TRBV6-3 combines with J gene TRBJ1-5; D perhaps matches TRBD1 (6 bases). CDR1 is MNHEY and CDR2 is SVGEGT in the germline V gene. Trimming removed 5 bases from V and 12 bases from J, with 14 bases in between. The CDR3 length is 12 residues. Written as DNA, the CDR3 is TGTGCCAGCAGTCCGGGACACGGATACCAGCATTTT. The encoded protein is CASSPGHGYQHF.

The chain has TRBV5-1 and TRBJ2-7; D unclear. V shed 3 bases and J shed 0 bases, with 10 bases lying between them. This CDR3 has 14 residues. Per the germline V gene, CDR1 is SGHRS and CDR2 is YFSETQ. The CDR3 reads CASSSGPSSYEQYF. Written as DNA, the CDR3 is TGCGCCAGCAGCTCGGGCCCAAGCTCCTACGAGCAGTACTTC.

The V and J genes are TRBV10-3 and TRBJ2-2, with 7 bases aligning to TRBD2. The CDR3 length is 14 residues. V was pared by 0 bases and J by 5 bases, with 0 bases of the junction left unmatched. The V gene's germline CDR1 is ENHRY and CDR2 SYGVKD. Here the CDR3 DNA reads TGTGCCATCAGTGAGTCGCGGGAGACCGGGGAGCTGTTTTTT. Amino acid sequence: CAISESRETGELFF.

The V gene is TRBV7-9, the J gene TRBJ2-2; tentatively, D is TRBD1 or TRBD2 (6 bases each). Germline V lookup: CDR1 SEHNR, CDR2 FQNEAQ (reference sequence). The CDR3 length is 16 residues. V was shortened by 5 bases and J by 1 base, with 14 bases between the two germline ends. CDR3 protein: CASSPKGGLNTGELFF. The CDR3 DNA follows: TGTGCCAGCAGCCCTAAGGGGGGTCTGAACACCGGGGAGCTGTTTTTT.

This clonotype was seen more than once but under ten times. The chain links TRBV18 to TRBJ2-1; D is ambiguous. This CDR3 comprises 14 residues. Trimming shortened V by 0 bases and J by 4 bases, and 7 bases separated the two germline ends. Germline CDR1 is KGHSH and CDR2 is LQKENI. The CDR3 DNA sequence: TGTGCCAGCTCACCACCATCAGTTTACAATGAGCAGTTCTTC. Translated: CASSPPSVYNEQFF.

This clonotype was seen a handful of times. This rearrangement joins TRBV12-3 or TRBV12-4 to TRBJ1-1; 12 bases line up with TRBD1. V gave up 3 bases and J gave up 4 bases; unmatched junction bases: 6. CDR3 length: 16 residues. CDR3 region: CASSFSPGQGATEAFF. The CDR3 DNA is TGTGCCAGCAGTTTTTCACCGGGACAGGGGGCCACTGAAGCTTTCTTT.

This clonotype was seen a handful of times. The chain has TRBV12-3 or TRBV12-4 and TRBJ2-7, with D hard to call. The CDR3 has 13 amino acids. The ends were cut back, 5 bases at V and 3 bases at J, with 11 bases in the middle. CDR3 region: CASSPNYIYEQYF. CDR3 bases: TGTGCCAGCAGTCCTAATTACATCTACGAGCAGTACTTC.

This clonotype came up a few times. The CDR3 loop reads CSVEVGLGTQYF. The CDR3 region has the DNA TGCAGCGTTGAAGTCGGGTTGGGTACGCAGTATTTT. V gene TRBV29-1 combines with J gene TRBJ2-3; D is unclear. Germline V CDR1 and CDR2: SQVTM, ANQGSEA. V was clipped by 1 base and J by 8 bases, with 10 bases between them. The CDR3 runs to 12 residues.

This clonotype was counted only a few times. This chain joins TRBV5-1 and TRBJ1-1; tentatively, D is TRBD1 (6 bases). Germline CDR1 reads SGHRS; CDR2 reads YFSETQ. This CDR3 has 14 amino acids. V was trimmed by 4 bases and J by 3 bases, leaving 13 bases between them. CDR3 region: CASSPGGGDTEAFF. The CDR3 DNA sequence: TGCGCCAGCAGCCCCGGAGGGGGGGACACTGAAGCTTTCTTT. The full variable domain, completed using reference TRBV5-1 and TRBJ1-1, is KAGVTQTPRYLIKTRGQQVTLSCSPISGHRSVSWYQQTPGQGLQFLFEYFSETQRNKGNFPGRFSGRQFSNSRSEMNVSTLELGDSALYLCASSPGGGDTEAFFGQGTRLTVV.

This clonotype was seen once. The chain has TRBV30 and TRBJ2-2, with D maybe TRBD2 (6 bases). In germline, CDR1 is GTSNPN, CDR2 SVGIG (reference sequence). V lost 0 bases and J 0 bases, leaving 8 bases between the germline ends. CDR3 length: 15 amino acids. CDR3 nucleotide sequence: TGTGCCTGGAGTGTCCGCGGGGCGAACACCGGGGAGCTGTTTTTT. It translates to CAWSVRGANTGELFF. The full variable domain, its missing parts supplied by reference TRBV30 and TRBJ2-2, is SQTIHQWPATLVQPVGSPLSLECTVEGTSNPNLYWYRQAAGRGLQLLFYSVGIGQISSEVPQNLSASRPQDRQFILSSKKLLLSDSGFYLCAWSVRGANTGELFFGEGSRLTVL.

The chain recombines TRBV6-4 with TRBJ1-2; D might be TRBD1 (6 bases). The CDR3 covers 13 residues. Germline loops: CDR1 MRHNA, CDR2 SNTAGT. Deletions cut 5 bases from V and 1 base from J, with 8 bases between. CDR3 sequence (DNA): TGTGCCAGCAGTCAGGGGCTTAACTATGGCTACACCTTC. As protein: CASSQGLNYGYTF.

The chain has TRBV12-3 or TRBV12-4 and TRBJ2-7; D gene uncertain. The CDR3 runs 12 residues. Trimming removed 3 bases at V and 4 bases at J, with 7 bases between. The CDR3 DNA reads as TGTGCCAGCAGTTTTTCGGAATACGAGCAGTACTTC. As protein: CASSFSEYEQYF.

A remark on this clonotype: At one boundary the junction diverges from the germline segment, which might be a read error. This chain joins TRBV9 and TRBJ2-7; D not resolved. Germline lookup yields CDR1 SGDLS and CDR2 YYNGEE. This CDR3 has 12 residues. CDR3 nucleotides: TGTGCCAGCATCGTAACCCGTTGCGAGCAGTACTTC. Its translation: CASIVTRCEQYF.

The sample holds many counts of this clonotype. The chain joins TRBV20-1 to TRBJ1-2; D gene ambiguous. V was clipped by 4 bases and J by 6 bases, with 9 bases between them. From germline, CDR1 is DFQATT and CDR2 SNEGSKA (reference sequence). The CDR3 extends over 11 amino acids. The CDR3 spells CSAIRLNGYTF. The DNA for the CDR3 is TGCAGTGCTATCCGGTTAAATGGCTACACCTTC.

The chain is built from TRBV2 and TRBJ2-1; the D is unclear. V dropped 5 bases and J dropped 8 bases, with 7 bases sitting between them. This CDR3 spans 11 amino acids. Germline lookup yields CDR1 SNHLY and CDR2 FYNNEI. The chain's CDR3 is CASSRVYEQFF. CDR3 DNA: TGTGCCAGCAGTAGAGTCTATGAGCAGTTCTTC.

The chain has TRBV21-1 and TRBJ2-2; the tabulated D call, TRBD2, remains unverified against the DNA. TRBV21-1 is assigned pseudogene status. CDR3 length: 19 residues. In DNA, the CDR3 is TGTGCCAGCAGACTCTGGACTAGCGGGGGGCCGTTCAACACCGGGGAGCTGTTTTTT. It codes for CASRLWTSGGPFNTGELFF.

V usage is TRBV7-9 and J usage is TRBJ1-5; 7 nucleotides align to TRBD1. Germline CDR1 and CDR2: SEHNR and FQNEAQ (reference sequence). The CDR3 totals 12 residues. Trimming cost V 1 base and J 12 bases; bases outside gene matches: 3. CDR3 nucleotides: TGTGCCAGCAGCTTAGGTGACAGGGACCAGCATTTT. This codes for CASSLGDRDQHF.

This clonotype was recorded a few times. The chain links TRBV29-1 to TRBJ2-1; TRBD1 is a possible D gene (6 bases). This CDR3 has 12 residues. The germline V gene encodes CDR1 SQVTM and CDR2 ANQGSEA. With 3 bases removed from V and 4 bases from J, the gap between germline ends came to 7 bases. In nucleotides, the CDR3 is TGCAGCGTTGACAGGGGATACAATGAGCAGTTCTTC. The encoded protein is CSVDRGYNEQFF.

This clonotype showed up just a few times. The rearrangement joins TRBV7-9 to TRBJ2-2; 8 bases line up with TRBD2. The V gene end was trimmed by 3 bases and the J gene end by 2 bases; junction bases not matched to a gene: 5. The CDR3 is 16 amino acids. CDR1 is SEHNR, CDR2 FQNEAQ, per germline (reference sequence). The CDR3 is CASSFQRTSNTGELFF. CDR3 in DNA: TGTGCCAGCAGCTTCCAGAGGACTAGCAACACCGGGGAGCTGTTTTTT.